A selection of T cell receptor beta chains follows, all from one sample in a study of T-cell reconstitution after alpha-beta-depleted transplantation in children. One entry per CDR3 protein results from TCRdb running MiXCR on the PCR reads. The table shows 200,000 to 250,000 distinct CDR3 sequences, with approximately 8% occurring only once. Material: PBMCs, mostly from graft donor cells, obtained 180 days after TCRalphabeta/CD19-depleted stem cell transplant. These receptors all come from a male patient younger than 18 who had a stem cell transplant for acute lymphoblastic leukemia, so the T cells may come from the graft donor. Both conserved end residues are part of each CDR3. The order of the fields is V gene, clone size, J gene, D gene, CDR3 protein, CDR3 DNA. The D gene is left open where the match is weak. Size is stated for part of the rows, as once, few or many counts, or as a class when the clone is expanded.

V: TRBV6-5
size: many
J: TRBJ2-1
D: NA
CDR3: CASSYWWGAYNEQFF
DNA: TGTGCCAGCAGTTACTGGTGGGGAGCCTACAATGAGCAGTTCTTC

V: TRBV15
size: many
J: TRBJ2-1
D: TRBD2
CDR3: CATSRVVASGTVEQFF
DNA: TGTGCCACCAGCAGAGTTGTAGCTAGCGGGACTGTTGAGCAGTTCTTC

V: TRBV29-1
size: many
J: TRBJ2-3
D: NA
CDR3: CSVVVGTDTQYF
DNA: TGCAGCGTTGTAGTTGGCACAGATACGCAGTATTTT

V: TRBV29-1
size: many
J: TRBJ2-7
D: NA
CDR3: CSVEGGAGYEQYF
DNA: TGCAGCGTTGAAGGGGGCGCGGGTTACGAGCAGTACTTC

V: TRBV3-1
size: many
J: TRBJ1-1
D: NA
CDR3: CASSQDYSQGPFF
DNA: TGTGCCAGCAGCCAAGATTATAGCCAGGGACCTTTCTTT

V: TRBV20-1
size: many
J: TRBJ2-7
D: TRBD2
CDR3: CSAALAGSSYEQYF
DNA: TGCAGTGCAGCCCTAGCGGGTAGCTCCTACGAGCAGTACTTC

V: TRBV24-1
size: many
J: TRBJ2-1
D: NA
CDR3: CATSVIGNEQFF
DNA: TGTGCCACCAGTGTAATAGGGAATGAGCAGTTCTTC

V: TRBV7-2
size: many
J: TRBJ1-6
D: NA
CDR3: CASSPRGRYSPLHF
DNA: TGTGCCAGCAGCCCCAGGGGCAGATATTCACCCCTCCACTTT

V: TRBV4-3
size: many
J: TRBJ2-7
D: NA
CDR3: CASSQERGGSYEQYF
DNA: TGCGCCAGCAGCCAAGAGAGGGGGGGTTCCTACGAGCAGTACTTC

V: TRBV6-2/TRBV6-3
size: NA
J: TRBJ2-7
D: TRBD1
CDR3: CASSYRSSGTATYEQYF
DNA: TGTGCCAGCAGTTACCGGAGCTCCGGGACAGCGACCTACGAGCAGTACTTC

V: TRBV18
size: NA
J: TRBJ1-3
D: NA
CDR3: CASSPRGLSGNTIYF
DNA: TGTGCCAGCTCACCACGAGGGCTCTCTGGAAACACCATATATTTT

V: TRBV12-3/TRBV12-4
size: many
J: TRBJ1-2
D: NA
CDR3: CASSLSGGNYGYTF
DNA: TGTGCCAGCAGTTTATCGGGCGGTAACTATGGCTACACCTTC

V: TRBV24-1
size: few
J: TRBJ1-2
D: TRBD1
CDR3: CATSGAQGAVTF
DNA: TGTGCCACCAGTGGTGCTCAGGGGGCAGTCACCTTC

V: TRBV7-2
size: many
J: TRBJ1-5
D: TRBD1
CDR3: CASSLGRTGGYSNQPQHF
DNA: TGTGCCAGCAGCTTAGGTAGGACAGGGGGATATAGCAATCAGCCCCAGCATTTT

V: TRBV20-1
size: many
J: TRBJ1-1
D: NA
CDR3: CSAKDGRPTEAFF
DNA: TGCAGTGCTAAGGACGGTAGGCCCACTGAAGCTTTCTTT

V: TRBV18
size: NA
J: TRBJ2-3
D: NA
CDR3: CASSPAGPDTQYF
DNA: TGTGCCAGCTCACCAGCGGGGCCCGATACGCAGTATTTT

V: TRBV21-1
size: many
J: TRBJ2-1
D: NA
CDR3: CASWSRGDEQFF
DNA: TGTGCCAGCTGGAGCCGAGGGGATGAGCAGTTCTTC

V: TRBV27
size: many
J: TRBJ1-5
D: TRBD1
CDR3: CASSLSGGAGPQPQHF
DNA: TGTGCCAGCAGTTTATCAGGGGGCGCCGGCCCTCAGCCCCAGCATTTT

V: TRBV5-1
size: many
J: TRBJ2-1
D: TRBD2
CDR3: CASRAGTNNEQFF
DNA: TGCGCCAGCAGGGCAGGGACTAACAATGAGCAGTTCTTC

V: TRBV19
size: NA
J: TRBJ2-7
D: TRBD1
CDR3: CASNRGPGDEQYF
DNA: TGTGCCAGTAACAGGGGGCCAGGGGACGAGCAGTACTTC

V: TRBV7-8
size: many
J: TRBJ2-3
D: TRBD2
CDR3: CASSLVGGSGTDTQYF
DNA: TGTGCCAGCAGCTTAGTGGGCGGGAGTGGCACAGATACGCAGTATTTT

V: TRBV7-2
size: many
J: TRBJ2-5
D: NA
CDR3: CASSLASGETQYF
DNA: TGTGCCAGCAGCTTAGCTAGCGGAGAGACCCAGTACTTC

V: TRBV5-1
size: many
J: TRBJ2-3
D: NA
CDR3: CASSLDVTQYF
DNA: TGCGCCAGCAGCTTGGACGTTACGCAGTATTTT

V: TRBV18
size: few
J: TRBJ2-7
D: NA
CDR3: CASSSAGSLGSYEQYF
DNA: TGTGCCAGCTCATCTGCAGGGTCCCTTGGGTCCTACGAGCAGTACTTC

V: TRBV7-9
size: many
J: TRBJ1-4
D: NA
CDR3: CASSPVGDEKLFF
DNA: TGTGCCAGCAGCCCCGTGGGTGATGAAAAACTGTTTTTT

V: TRBV12-3/TRBV12-4
size: few
J: TRBJ2-4
D: NA
CDR3: CASSLGRGGTLAKNIQYF
DNA: TGTGCCAGCAGTCTGGGGAGAGGGGGGACCTTAGCCAAAAACATTCAGTACTTC

V: TRBV29-1
size: many
J: TRBJ2-7
D: TRBD1
CDR3: CSVVSNRGLYEQYF
DNA: TGCAGCGTTGTAAGTAACAGGGGGCTTTACGAGCAGTACTTC

V: TRBV10-3
size: many
J: TRBJ2-5
D: TRBD2
CDR3: CAISESPSGVQETQYF
DNA: TGTGCCATCAGTGAGTCGCCTAGCGGGGTCCAAGAGACCCAGTACTTC

V: TRBV25-1
size: many
J: TRBJ1-2
D: NA
CDR3: CASSEFASTNYGYTF
DNA: TGTGCCAGCAGTGAATTTGCGTCTACGAACTATGGCTACACCTTC

V: TRBV5-6
size: many
J: TRBJ2-7
D: NA
CDR3: CASSRPGPLREQYF
DNA: TGTGCCAGCAGCCGCCCAGGGCCGCTACGGGAGCAGTACTTC

V: TRBV7-6
size: many
J: TRBJ2-6
D: NA
CDR3: CASSLGEALVLTF
DNA: TGTGCCAGCAGCTTAGGTGAAGCTCTCGTCCTGACTTTC

V: TRBV2
size: many
J: TRBJ2-5
D: NA
CDR3: CASTSWTKETQYF
DNA: TGTGCCAGCACCTCCTGGACTAAAGAGACCCAGTACTTC

V: TRBV3-1
size: many
J: TRBJ2-6
D: NA
CDR3: CASSHASGSGANVLTF
DNA: TGTGCCAGCAGCCATGCATCGGGCTCTGGGGCCAACGTCCTGACTTTC

V: TRBV12-3/TRBV12-4
size: NA
J: TRBJ1-1
D: NA
CDR3: CASSPHGGATEAFF
DNA: TGTGCCAGCAGTCCCCACGGAGGGGCCACTGAAGCTTTCTTT

V: TRBV4-1
size: few
J: TRBJ2-5
D: NA
CDR3: CASSQDLDGPRGTQYF
DNA: TGCGCCAGCAGCCAAGATTTGGACGGACCGAGAGGGACCCAGTACTTC

V: TRBV10-3
size: many
J: TRBJ2-5
D: TRBD2
CDR3: CAISELGGETQYF
DNA: TGTGCCATCAGTGAGCTGGGGGGGGAGACCCAGTACTTC

V: TRBV20-1
size: many
J: TRBJ2-7
D: NA
CDR3: CSARGDKSSYEQYF
DNA: TGCAGTGCTAGAGGGGACAAGAGCTCCTACGAGCAGTACTTC

V: TRBV5-5
size: many
J: TRBJ1-3
D: NA
CDR3: CASSRDGSSGNTIYF
DNA: TGTGCCAGCAGCCGGGACGGGTCCTCTGGAAACACCATATATTTT

V: TRBV6-5
size: many
J: TRBJ2-5
D: NA
CDR3: CASSRRWAQETQYF
DNA: TGTGCCAGCAGCCGCAGGTGGGCTCAAGAGACCCAGTACTTC

V: TRBV5-1
size: many
J: TRBJ2-1
D: TRBD1
CDR3: CASSLRDRISYNEQFF
DNA: TGCGCCAGCAGCTTGCGGGACAGGATTTCCTACAATGAGCAGTTCTTC